The 8 T cell receptor beta chains below all came from one sample that was sequenced in a study of blood T cell repertoires in COVID-19. The assay was immunoSEQ multiplex PCR, and TCRdb's table has in-frame clones only and misses some. Altogether around 220,000 clones are present, around 90% being singletons, with the ten largest covering about 6%. What was sequenced was PBMCs or T cells enriched from blood (not recorded which). Receptors originate from a woman aged 25 to 39 with acute COVID-19.

The genes are TRBV2 and TRBJ1-2; 9 bases line up with TRBD1. The CDR3 sequence is 13 residues long. Germline V gene data show CDR1 as SNHLY and CDR2 as FYNNEI. V lost 4 bases, J lost 8 bases, and 5 bases stayed unmatched. CDR3 DNA sequence: TGTGCCAGCAGTGGGACAGGGGTTGGAGGCTACACCTTC. Translating it yields CASSGTGVGGYTF.

In nucleotides, the CDR3 is TGTGCCACCAGCTACAGGGATCCGGGAAACACCATATATTTT. As protein: CATSYRDPGNTIYF. The chain carries TRBV15 and TRBJ1-3; tentative D call: TRBD1 (6 bases). The germline V gene has CDR1 LNHNV and CDR2 YYDKDF (reference sequence). The V end was cut by 5 bases, the J end by 4 bases, with 12 bases between. The CDR3 loop spans 14 amino acids. Full variable domain (missing parts from reference TRBV15 and TRBJ1-3): DAMVIQNPRYQVTQFGKPVTLSCSQTLNHNVMYWYQQKSSQAPKLLFHYYDKDFNNEADTPDNFQSRRPNTSFCFLDIRSPGLGDTAMYLCATSYRDPGNTIYFGEGSWLTVV.

The V call is TRBV5-1, the J call TRBJ1-2; 10 bases line up with TRBD1. V shed 2 bases and J 3 bases; nucleotides not matched to a gene: 1. Germline assignment: CDR1 SGHRS and CDR2 YFSETQ. The CDR3 length is 14 residues. CDR3 coding DNA: TGCGCCAGCAGCTTAGGGACAGGGGACTATGGCTACACCTTC. Its protein product is CASSLGTGDYGYTF.

V gene TRBV6-1 combines with J gene TRBJ2-7; D possibly corresponds to TRBD1 (6 bases). Germline CDR1 MNHNS, CDR2 SASEGT. CDR3 size: 13 residues. V was cut by 0 bases and J by 7 bases, with 10 bases left in between. Here the CDR3 DNA reads TGTGCCAGCAGTGAAGCACAGGGTTTAGAGCAGTACTTC. As protein: CASSEAQGLEQYF.

This clone was observed a single time. This chain uses TRBV6-2 or TRBV6-3 with TRBJ2-1, with TRBD2 matching 10 bases. J lost 10 bases, V lost 2 bases, and 11 bases had no gene match. The CDR3 runs 16 residues. Looked up from germline, CDR1 is MNHEY and CDR2 is SVGEGT. DNA for the CDR3: TGTGCCAGCAGTTACGTGGGTCTAGCGGGAGTCTGGGAGCAGTTCTTC. Translation: CASSYVGLAGVWEQFF.

The chain links TRBV28 to TRBJ2-7; 7 bases line up with TRBD2. Trimming took 5 bases from V and 1 from J; bases not matched to a gene: 5. Germline V gene lookup returns CDR1 MDHEN and CDR2 SYDVKM. The CDR3 is 14 amino acids. Written as DNA, the CDR3 is TGTGCCAGCAGTCCCCCTAGCGGTTCCTACGAGCAGTACTTC. Its translation is CASSPPSGSYEQYF.

The chain uses TRBV19 and TRBJ2-4; D is uncertain. Germline CDR1 LNHDA, CDR2 SQIVND (reference sequence). CDR3 size: 15 residues. V was pared by 1 base and J by 0 bases, with 7 bases between. CDR3 bases: TGTGCCAGTAGTATAGGAGAGATAGCCAAAAACATTCAGTACTTC. Protein product: CASSIGEIAKNIQYF. Combining the CDR3 with reference TRBV19 and TRBJ2-4 gives the whole variable domain DGGITQSPKYLFRKEGQNVTLSCEQNLNHDAMYWYRQDPGQGLRLIYYSQIVNDFQKGDIAEGYSVSREKKESFPLTVTSAQKNPTAFYLCASSIGEIAKNIQYFGAGTRLSVL.

With regard to this clone: The sample has other DNA sequences that encode this CDR3 too. This chain links TRBV6-5 with TRBJ1-2; TRBD1 agrees at 9 bases. CDR3 length: 14 amino acids. V gave up 0 bases and J gave up 4 bases; unmatched junction bases: 0. Germline-derived CDR1 and CDR2 are MNHEY and SVGAGI. The CDR3 nucleotides are TGTGCCAGCAGTTACTCGACAGGGGGCTATGGCTACACCTTC. This sequence encodes CASSYSTGGYGYTF.